This entry describes one T cell receptor beta chain. Selected positively for CCR7 and CD45RO-negative, naive CD8 cells excluded terminally differentiated effector memory CD45RA+ cells. This sample stems from a study of shared clonotypes between healthy human individuals. J lost 3 bases, V lost 1 base, and 12 bases had no gene match. CDR3 length: 19 residues. Germline loops: CDR1 SEHNR, CDR2 FQNEAQ (reference sequence). An assay was performed, and its level was deep. Every subset had its genomic DNA shared out evenly among several immunoSEQ plates. Only in-frame clones appear in the TCRdb table, and some are missing; sequencing was by immunoSEQ multiplex PCR. The sample has about 1.9 million clones, 93% seen once; the top ten hold around 1.8%.

This sequence joins TRBV7-9 and TRBJ2-2; 9 bases match TRBD2. The sequencing sample was made of naive CD8+ T cells from PBMCs. The TCR comes from a man aged 18-30 years in good health. Some clones in this sample may be carry-over from other donors' samples. This CDR3 reads CASSLGRQREVFDTGELFF. The CDR3 DNA reads as TGTGCCAGCAGCTTAGGTCGCCAGCGGGAGGTCTTTGACACCGGGGAGCTGTTTTTT.